The T cell receptor (beta chain) under discussion was sequenced for a study of regulatory T cells in long-lasting Graves disease. The sample's time point: newly diagnosed GD, antithyroid drugs for less than 3 months. PBMC-extracted RNA yielded the TCR library. A few counts support this clonotype. Building the TCR beta libraries relied on iRepertoire HTBI primers, and CDR3 regions underwent Arm-PCR. Each CDR3 protein is one row after TCRdb ran MiXCR on the multiplex PCR reads. The sample includes 680,000 or so distinct CDR3 sequences, roughly 15% seen only once; the top ten take 18%. In addition, the sample was reused for a study of T cells in Graves' hyperthyroidism and ophthalmopathy. Per that study: Among thyroid clonotypes expanded above 0.001, most also appeared in blood.

The receptor's source is a woman in her 30s with Graves disease. Material: peripheral blood mononuclear cells (PBMCs), obtained at new diagnosis, from a patient treated with antithyroid drugs.

CDR3 sequence: CASSPSRQGGMNTEAFF. In nucleotides, the CDR3 is TGTGCCAGCTCACCCTCCAGACAGGGGGGCATGAACACTGAAGCTTTCTTT. J is TRBJ1-1 and V is TRBV18, with 9 bases identical to TRBD1. Germline V gives CDR1 KGHSH, CDR2 LQKENI. The CDR3 consists of 17 residues. V lost 3 bases, J lost 0 bases, and 8 bases stayed unmatched.